This T cell receptor beta chain was profiled in a study of Graves' ophthalmopathy and Graves' hyperthyroidism. Germline values: CDR1 SGHNT, CDR2 YENEEA. CDR3 length: 14 residues. Of note for this clonotype: The junction shows a germline mismatch at one end, possibly a read error.

CDR3 regions of TCR beta were amplified from RNA transcripts. RT-PCR with HTBI primers came first, then second-round multiplex PCR. TCRdb re-derived calls from the multiplex PCR reads in MiXCR, one entry per CDR3 protein. The sample carries around 660,000 distinct CDR3 sequences, over 40% recorded once. The chain employs TRBV11-3 and TRBJ2-7; TRBD1 is a possible D gene (6 bases). This clonotype originated in an adult man with Graves' ophthalmopathy. The specimen sequenced was peripheral blood. The DNA of the CDR3 is TGTGCCAGCAGCCCCGTAGGGGGTCCCTACGAGCGGTACTTC. This sequence encodes CASSPVGGPYERYF.